This T cell receptor beta chain was sequenced during a study of beta chain features in type 1 diabetes. General study findings and limits: Insertions at VDJ junctions were less frequent in type 1 diabetes patients. These patients also deleted more nucleotides at the same junctions. Shorter TCRB CDR3s, moderately but significantly so, were found in Type 1 diabetes patients in all four CD4+ subsets.

V was pared by 6 bases and J by 6 bases, with 17 bases between. The germline CDR1 and CDR2 sequences are MNHNS and SASEGT. The CDR3 is 14 amino acids. With regard to this clone: Its antigen remains unknown.

All of the isolated RNA was reverse transcribed, so expressed TCRB transcripts were sequenced. The assay was immunoSEQ multiplex PCR, and TCRdb's table has in-frame clones only and misses some. The sample has about 320,000 clones; about 15% are singletons. Averaging about 0.12 L, one heparinised blood draw came from each individual donor. Input material: central memory CD4+ T cells from blood. The chain recombines TRBV6-1 with TRBJ1-2; D is ambiguous. This TCR came from a man between 25 and 39 years old in good health. The CDR3 is CASRKPSSGDGYTF. The DNA for the CDR3 is TGTGCCAGCAGGAAACCCTCCAGTGGAGATGGCTACACCTTC.